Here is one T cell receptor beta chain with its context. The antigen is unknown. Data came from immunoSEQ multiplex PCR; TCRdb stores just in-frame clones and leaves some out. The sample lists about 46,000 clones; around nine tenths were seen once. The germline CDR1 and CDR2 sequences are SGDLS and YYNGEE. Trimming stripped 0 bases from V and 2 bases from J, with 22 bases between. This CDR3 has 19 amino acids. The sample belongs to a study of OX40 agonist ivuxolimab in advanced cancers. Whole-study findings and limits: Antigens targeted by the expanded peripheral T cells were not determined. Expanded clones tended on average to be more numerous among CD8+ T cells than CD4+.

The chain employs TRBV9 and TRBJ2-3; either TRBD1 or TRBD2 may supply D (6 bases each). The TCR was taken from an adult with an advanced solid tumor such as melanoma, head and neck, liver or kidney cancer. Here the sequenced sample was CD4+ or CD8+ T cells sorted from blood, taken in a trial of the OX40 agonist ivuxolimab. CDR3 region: CASSVEGSGGGGITDTQYF. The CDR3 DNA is TGTGCCAGCAGCGTAGAGGGATCGGGCGGAGGGGGTATCACAGATACGCAGTATTTT.